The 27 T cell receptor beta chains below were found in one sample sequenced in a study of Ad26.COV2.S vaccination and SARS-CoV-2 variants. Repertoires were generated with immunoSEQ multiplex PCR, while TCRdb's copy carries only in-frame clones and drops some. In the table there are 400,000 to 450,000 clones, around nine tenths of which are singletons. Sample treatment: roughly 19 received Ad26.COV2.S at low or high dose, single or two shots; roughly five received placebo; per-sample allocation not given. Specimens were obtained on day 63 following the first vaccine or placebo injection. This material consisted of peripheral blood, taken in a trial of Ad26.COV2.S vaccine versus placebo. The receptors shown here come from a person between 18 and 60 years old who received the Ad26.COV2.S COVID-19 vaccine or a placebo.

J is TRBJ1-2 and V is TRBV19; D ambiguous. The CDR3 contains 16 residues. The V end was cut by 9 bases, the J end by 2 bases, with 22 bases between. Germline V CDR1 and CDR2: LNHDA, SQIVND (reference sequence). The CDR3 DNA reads TGTGCCAGAAAACCCCCACGGCCTGCAGCCAACTATGGCTACACCTTC. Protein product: CARKPPRPAANYGYTF.

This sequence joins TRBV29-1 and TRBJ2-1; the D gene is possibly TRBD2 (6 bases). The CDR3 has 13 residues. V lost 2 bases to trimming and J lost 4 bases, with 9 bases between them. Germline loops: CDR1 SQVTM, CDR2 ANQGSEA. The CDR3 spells CSVESTSYNEQFF. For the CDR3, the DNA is TGCAGCGTTGAATCGACTAGTTACAATGAGCAGTTCTTC.

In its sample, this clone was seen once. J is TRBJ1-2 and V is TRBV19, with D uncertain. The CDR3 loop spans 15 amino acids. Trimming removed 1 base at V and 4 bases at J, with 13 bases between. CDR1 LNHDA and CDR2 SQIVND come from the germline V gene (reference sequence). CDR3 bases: TGTGCCAGTAGTATAGGAGCTAATAGTATCTATGGCTACACCTTC. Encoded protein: CASSIGANSIYGYTF.

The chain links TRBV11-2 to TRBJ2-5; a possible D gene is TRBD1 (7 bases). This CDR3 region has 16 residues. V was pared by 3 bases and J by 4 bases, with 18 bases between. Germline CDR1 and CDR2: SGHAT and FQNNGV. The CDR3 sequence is CASSFWRGHLGETQYF. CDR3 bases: TGTGCCAGCAGCTTTTGGAGGGGGCATTTAGGAGAGACCCAGTACTTC.

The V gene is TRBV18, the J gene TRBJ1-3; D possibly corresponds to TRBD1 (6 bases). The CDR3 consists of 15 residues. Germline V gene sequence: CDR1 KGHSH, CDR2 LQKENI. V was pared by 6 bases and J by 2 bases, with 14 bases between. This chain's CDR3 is CASSSSGGPGNTIYF. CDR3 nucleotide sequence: TGTGCCAGCTCGTCCTCGGGGGGCCCTGGAAACACCATATATTTT.

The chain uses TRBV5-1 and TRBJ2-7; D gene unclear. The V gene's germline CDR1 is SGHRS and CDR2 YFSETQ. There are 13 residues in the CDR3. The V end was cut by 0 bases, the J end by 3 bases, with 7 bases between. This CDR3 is CASSLVSNYEQYF. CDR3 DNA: TGCGCCAGCAGCTTGGTCTCTAACTACGAGCAGTACTTC.

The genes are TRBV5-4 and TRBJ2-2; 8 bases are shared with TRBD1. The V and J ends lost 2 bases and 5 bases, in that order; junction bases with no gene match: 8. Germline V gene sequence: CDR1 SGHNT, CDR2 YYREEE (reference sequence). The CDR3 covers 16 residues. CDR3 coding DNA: TGTGCCAGCAGCTTAGGCTCCAGGGGGCATACCGGGGAGCTGTTTTTT. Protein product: CASSLGSRGHTGELFF.

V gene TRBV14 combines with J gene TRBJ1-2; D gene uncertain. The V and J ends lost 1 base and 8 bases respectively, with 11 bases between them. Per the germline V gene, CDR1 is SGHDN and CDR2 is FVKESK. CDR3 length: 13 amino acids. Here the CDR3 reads CASSQASRGGYTF. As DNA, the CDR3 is TGTGCCAGCAGCCAAGCGTCGAGAGGAGGCTACACCTTC.

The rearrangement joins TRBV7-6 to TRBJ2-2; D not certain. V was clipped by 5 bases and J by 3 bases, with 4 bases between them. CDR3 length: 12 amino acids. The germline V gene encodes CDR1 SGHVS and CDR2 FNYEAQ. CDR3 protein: CASSRDTGELFF. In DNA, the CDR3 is TGTGCCAGCAGCCGGGACACCGGGGAGCTGTTTTTT.

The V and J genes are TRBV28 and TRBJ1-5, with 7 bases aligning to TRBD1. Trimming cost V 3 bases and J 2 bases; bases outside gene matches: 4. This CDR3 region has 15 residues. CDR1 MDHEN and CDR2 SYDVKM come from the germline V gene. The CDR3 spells CASSFLTGGNQPQHF. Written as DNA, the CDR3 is TGTGCCAGCAGTTTCCTCACAGGGGGCAATCAGCCCCAGCATTTT. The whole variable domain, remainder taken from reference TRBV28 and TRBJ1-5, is DVKVTQSSRYLVKRTGEKVFLECVQDMDHENMFWYRQDPGLGLRLIYFSYDVKMKEKGDIPEGYSVSREKKERFSLILESASTNQTSMYLCASSFLTGGNQPQHFGDGTRLSIL.

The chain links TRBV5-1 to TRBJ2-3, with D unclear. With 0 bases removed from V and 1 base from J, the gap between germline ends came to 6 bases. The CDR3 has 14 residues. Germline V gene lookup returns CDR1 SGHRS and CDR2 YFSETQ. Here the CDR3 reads CASSLDQRTDTQYF. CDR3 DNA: TGCGCCAGCAGCTTGGACCAGCGCACAGATACGCAGTATTTT.

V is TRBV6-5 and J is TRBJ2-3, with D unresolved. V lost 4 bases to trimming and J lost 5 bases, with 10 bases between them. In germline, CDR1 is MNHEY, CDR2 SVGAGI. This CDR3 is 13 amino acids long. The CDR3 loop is CASSSIRQDTQYF. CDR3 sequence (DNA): TGTGCCAGCAGTTCCATACGCCAAGATACGCAGTATTTT.

The CDR3 DNA sequence: TGTGCCAGCAGTTACTCCGAATCCGGCGGACTATACAATGAGCAGTTCTTC. Translated, it gives CASSYSESGGLYNEQFF. This chain uses TRBV6-2 or TRBV6-3 with TRBJ2-1, with a weak D call TRBD2 (6 bases). CDR3 length: 17 residues. V lost 0 bases to trimming and J lost 4 bases, with 16 bases between them. Germline CDR1 reads MNHEY; CDR2 reads SVGEGT.

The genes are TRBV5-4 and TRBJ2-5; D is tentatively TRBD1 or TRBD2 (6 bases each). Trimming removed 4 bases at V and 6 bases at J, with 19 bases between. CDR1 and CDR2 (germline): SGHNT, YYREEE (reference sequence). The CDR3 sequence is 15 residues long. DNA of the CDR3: TGTGCCAGCAGCCTCGGGACACCGGGAGTTCAGACCCAGTACTTC. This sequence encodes CASSLGTPGVQTQYF.

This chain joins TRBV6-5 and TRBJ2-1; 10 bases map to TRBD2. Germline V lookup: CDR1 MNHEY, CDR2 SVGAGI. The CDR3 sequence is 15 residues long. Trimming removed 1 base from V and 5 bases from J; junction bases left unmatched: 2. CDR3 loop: CASSYFSGRDNEQFF. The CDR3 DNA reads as TGTGCCAGCAGTTACTTCAGCGGGAGGGACAATGAGCAGTTCTTC.

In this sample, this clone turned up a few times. DNA for the CDR3: TGTGCCAGCAGTGAAGCGGGATCGAACACTGAAGCTTTCTTT. Its translation is CASSEAGSNTEAFF. This rearrangement joins TRBV2 to TRBJ1-1; D is ambiguous. From germline, CDR1 is SNHLY and CDR2 FYNNEI. Deletions cut 0 bases from V and 1 base from J, with 6 bases between. The CDR3 contains 14 residues.

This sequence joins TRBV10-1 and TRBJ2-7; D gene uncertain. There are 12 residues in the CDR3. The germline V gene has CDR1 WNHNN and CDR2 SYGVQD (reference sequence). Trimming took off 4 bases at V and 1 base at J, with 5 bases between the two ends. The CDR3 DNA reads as TGCGCCAGCAGTGCCGGGTCCTACGAGCAGTACTTC. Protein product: CASSAGSYEQYF.

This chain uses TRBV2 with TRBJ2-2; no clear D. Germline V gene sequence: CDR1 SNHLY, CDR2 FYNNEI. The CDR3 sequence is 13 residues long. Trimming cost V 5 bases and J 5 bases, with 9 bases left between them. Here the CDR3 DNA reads TGTGCCAGCAGTCCCGTTGGGACCGGGGAGCTGTTTTTT. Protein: CASSPVGTGELFF.

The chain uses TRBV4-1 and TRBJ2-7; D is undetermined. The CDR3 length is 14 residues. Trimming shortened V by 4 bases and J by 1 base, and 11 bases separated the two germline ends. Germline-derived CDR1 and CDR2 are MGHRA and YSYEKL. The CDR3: CASSLGPVSYEQYF. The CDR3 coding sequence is TGCGCCAGCAGCCTCGGACCCGTGTCCTACGAGCAGTACTTC.

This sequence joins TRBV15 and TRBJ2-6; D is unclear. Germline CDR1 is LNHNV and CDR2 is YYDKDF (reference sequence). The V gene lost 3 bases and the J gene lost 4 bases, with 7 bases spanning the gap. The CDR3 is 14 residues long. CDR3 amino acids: CATSSDPGANVLTF. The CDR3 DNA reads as TGTGCCACCAGCAGTGACCCAGGGGCCAACGTCCTGACTTTC.

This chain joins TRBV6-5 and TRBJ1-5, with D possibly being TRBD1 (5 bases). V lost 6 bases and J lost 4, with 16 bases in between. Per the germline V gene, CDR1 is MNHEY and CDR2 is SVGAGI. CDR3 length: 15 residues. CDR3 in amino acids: CASRERDFENQPQHF. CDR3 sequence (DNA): TGTGCCAGCAGGGAGCGGGACTTCGAAAATCAGCCCCAGCATTTT.

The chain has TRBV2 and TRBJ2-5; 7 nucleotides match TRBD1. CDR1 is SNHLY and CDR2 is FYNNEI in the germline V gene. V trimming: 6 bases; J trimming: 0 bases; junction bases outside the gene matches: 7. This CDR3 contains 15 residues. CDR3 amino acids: CASRQDRPYQETQYF. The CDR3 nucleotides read TGTGCCAGCAGGCAGGACAGGCCTTACCAAGAGACCCAGTACTTC.

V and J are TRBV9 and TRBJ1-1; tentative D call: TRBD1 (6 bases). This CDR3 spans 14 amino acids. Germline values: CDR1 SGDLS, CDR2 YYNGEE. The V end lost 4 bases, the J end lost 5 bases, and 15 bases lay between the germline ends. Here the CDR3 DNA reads TGTGCCAGCAGCCTCAGCGGGGGCGGAACTGAAGCTTTCTTT. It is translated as CASSLSGGGTEAFF.

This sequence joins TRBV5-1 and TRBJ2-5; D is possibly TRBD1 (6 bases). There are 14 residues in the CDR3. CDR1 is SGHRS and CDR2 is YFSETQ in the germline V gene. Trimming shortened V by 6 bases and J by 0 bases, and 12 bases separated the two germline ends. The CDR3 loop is CASTVGQYQETQYF. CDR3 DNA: TGCGCCAGCACCGTGGGACAATACCAAGAGACCCAGTACTTC.

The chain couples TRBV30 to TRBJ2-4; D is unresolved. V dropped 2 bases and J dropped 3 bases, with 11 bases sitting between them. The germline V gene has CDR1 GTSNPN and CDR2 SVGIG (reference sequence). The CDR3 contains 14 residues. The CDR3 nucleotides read TGTGCCTGGAGTCCACCCGTCGGCAAAAACATTCAGTACTTC. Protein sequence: CAWSPPVGKNIQYF.

The CDR3 protein is CASSYTTSPRTGELFF. The DNA for the CDR3 is TGTGCCAGCAGTTATACGACTAGCCCGAGGACCGGGGAGCTGTTTTTT. V is TRBV28 and J is TRBJ2-2, with 7 bases lining up with TRBD2. V trimming: 4 bases; J trimming: 5 bases; junction bases outside the gene matches: 10. Germline V gene sequence: CDR1 MDHEN, CDR2 SYDVKM. The CDR3 has 16 residues. Full variable domain (missing parts from reference TRBV28 and TRBJ2-2): DVKVTQSSRYLVKRTGEKVFLECVQDMDHENMFWYRQDPGLGLRLIYFSYDVKMKEKGDIPEGYSVSREKKERFSLILESASTNQTSMYLCASSYTTSPRTGELFFGEGSRLTVL.

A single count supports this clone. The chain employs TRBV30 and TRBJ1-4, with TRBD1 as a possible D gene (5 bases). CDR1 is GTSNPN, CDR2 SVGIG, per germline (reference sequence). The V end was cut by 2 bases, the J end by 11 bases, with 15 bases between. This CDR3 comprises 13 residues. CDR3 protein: CAWSNGPKGKLFF. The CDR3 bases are TGTGCCTGGAGTAATGGCCCGAAGGGGAAACTGTTTTTT.